The sequence of this TCR beta chain was determined in a study of vaccination effects on CD4 cells after COVID-19. Study-level background: Each participant was administered two doses of either the BNT162b2 or the mRNA-1273 vaccine.

Germline loops: CDR1 SGHDN, CDR2 FVKESK. The length of the CDR3 is 15 residues. The V gene lost 1 base and the J gene lost 0 bases, with 9 bases spanning the gap. Study-level points and caveats: In the study, convalescent patients were few, and early post-infection timepoints were absent. After vaccination of healthy people, only 1 of 255 vaccine-induced clones cross-reacted with common cold coronaviruses.

About this clone: Antigen specificity is unknown.

The ViraFEST assay expanded antigen-specific CD4+ T cells with viral peptide pools before sequencing. Isolating CD4+ T cells followed 9 to 10 days of culture. The vaccine recipients had no prior SARS-CoV-2 infection, with negative nucleocapsid antibodies. Assay used: immunoSEQ multiplex PCR; TCRdb lists only in-frame clones, some missing. The table lists about 27,000 clones, 72% of them singletons, with roughly a tenth in the top ten. This clonotype was obtained from a human donor who received a COVID-19 vaccine. Sample: CD4+ T cells from PBMCs cultured with SARS-CoV-2 spike peptides, taken before COVID-19 vaccination. The V and J genes are TRBV14 and TRBJ1-1, with D perhaps TRBD1 (5 bases). The CDR3: CASSQVPGMNTEAFF. In DNA, the CDR3 is TGTGCCAGCAGCCAAGTTCCAGGGATGAACACTGAAGCTTTCTTT.